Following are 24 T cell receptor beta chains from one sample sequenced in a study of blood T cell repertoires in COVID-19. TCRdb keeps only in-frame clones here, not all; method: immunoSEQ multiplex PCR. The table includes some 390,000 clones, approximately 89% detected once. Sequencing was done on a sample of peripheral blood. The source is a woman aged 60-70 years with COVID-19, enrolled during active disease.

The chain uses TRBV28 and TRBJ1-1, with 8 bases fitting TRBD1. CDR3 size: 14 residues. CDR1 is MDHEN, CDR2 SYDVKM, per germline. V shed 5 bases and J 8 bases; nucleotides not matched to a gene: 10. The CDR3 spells CASSHQGANWEAFF. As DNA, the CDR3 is TGTGCCAGCAGTCATCAGGGGGCGAATTGGGAAGCTTTCTTT.

The CDR3 reads CASSIGGLDQPQHF. The DNA for the CDR3 is TGTGCCAGCAGTATTGGAGGGTTGGATCAGCCCCAGCATTTT. The chain employs TRBV6-5 and TRBJ1-5; D not certain. Germline V gene data show CDR1 as MNHEY and CDR2 as SVGAGI. V shed 5 bases and J shed 5 bases, with 13 bases lying between them. The CDR3 covers 14 residues.

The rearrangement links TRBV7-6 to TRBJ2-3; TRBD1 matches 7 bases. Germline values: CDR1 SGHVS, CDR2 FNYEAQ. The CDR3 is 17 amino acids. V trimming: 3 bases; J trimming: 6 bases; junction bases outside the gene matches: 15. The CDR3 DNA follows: TGTGCCAGCAGCTTGGCCCCACAGGGGTCGATAGGCGATACGCAGTATTTT. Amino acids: CASSLAPQGSIGDTQYF.

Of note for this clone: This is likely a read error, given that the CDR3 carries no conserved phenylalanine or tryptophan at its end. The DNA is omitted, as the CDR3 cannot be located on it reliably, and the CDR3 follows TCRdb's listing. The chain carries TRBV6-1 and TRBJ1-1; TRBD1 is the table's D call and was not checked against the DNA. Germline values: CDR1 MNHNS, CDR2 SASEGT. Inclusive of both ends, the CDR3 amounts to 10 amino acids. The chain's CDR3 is CASSEPGQGL.

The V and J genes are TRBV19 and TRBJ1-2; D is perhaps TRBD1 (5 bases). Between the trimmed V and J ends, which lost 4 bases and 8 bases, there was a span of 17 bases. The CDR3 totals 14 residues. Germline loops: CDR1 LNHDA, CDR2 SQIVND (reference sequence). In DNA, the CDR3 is TGTGCCAGTAGTACCCTGGACAAGCTCGTCGGCTACACCTTC. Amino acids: CASSTLDKLVGYTF.

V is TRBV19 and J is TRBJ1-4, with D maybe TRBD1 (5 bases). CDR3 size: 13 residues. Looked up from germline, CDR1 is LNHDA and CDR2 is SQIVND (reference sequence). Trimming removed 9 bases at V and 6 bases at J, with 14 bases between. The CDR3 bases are TGTGCCAGCCGGGGGGAAGAGTATGAAAAACTGTTTTTT. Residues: CASRGEEYEKLFF.

The CDR3 DNA reads as TGTGCCAGCAGTTTTAGGGGTAACACTGAAGCTTTCTTT. It translates to CASSFRGNTEAFF. This chain connects TRBV6-5 to TRBJ1-1; TRBD1 might be the D (5 bases). The CDR3 is made up of 13 amino acids. CDR1 and CDR2 (germline): MNHEY, SVGAGI. Trimming pared 4 bases from V and 2 bases from J, leaving 8 bases between.

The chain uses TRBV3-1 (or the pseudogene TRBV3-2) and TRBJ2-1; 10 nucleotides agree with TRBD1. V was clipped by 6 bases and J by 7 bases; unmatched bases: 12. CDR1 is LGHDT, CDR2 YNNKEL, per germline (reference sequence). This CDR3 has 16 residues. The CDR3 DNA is TGTGCCAGCAGTCTTAAAACGGGACAGGGGCTGAATGAGCAGTTCTTC. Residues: CASSLKTGQGLNEQFF.

CDR3 sequence reads: CASSWARRGGYNEQFF. As DNA, the CDR3 is TGTGCCAGCAGCTGGGCGAGGCGGGGTGGCTACAATGAGCAGTTCTTC. The chain recombines TRBV28 with TRBJ2-1; TRBD2 is a possible D gene (6 bases). The CDR3 is made up of 16 amino acids. Germline assignment: CDR1 MDHEN and CDR2 SYDVKM. V gave up 6 bases and J gave up 3 bases, with 18 bases separating them.

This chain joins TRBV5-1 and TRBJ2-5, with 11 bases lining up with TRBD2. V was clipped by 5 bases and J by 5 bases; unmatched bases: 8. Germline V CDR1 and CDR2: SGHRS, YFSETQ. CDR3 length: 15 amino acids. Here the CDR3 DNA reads TGCGCCAGCAGTCCGATAGCGGGGGGGCCGGAGACCCAGTACTTC. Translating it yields CASSPIAGGPETQYF.

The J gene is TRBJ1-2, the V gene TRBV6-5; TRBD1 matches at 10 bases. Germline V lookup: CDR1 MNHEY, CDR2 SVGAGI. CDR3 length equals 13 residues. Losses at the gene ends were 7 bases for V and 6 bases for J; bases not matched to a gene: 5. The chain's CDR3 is CASTRGTGDGYTF. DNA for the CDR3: TGTGCCAGCACCCGCGGGACAGGGGATGGCTACACCTTC.

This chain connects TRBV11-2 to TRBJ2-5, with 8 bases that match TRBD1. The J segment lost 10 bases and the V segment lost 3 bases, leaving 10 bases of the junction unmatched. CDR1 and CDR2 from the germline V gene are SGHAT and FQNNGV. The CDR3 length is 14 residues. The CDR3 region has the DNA TGTGCCAGCAGCTTCGGACAGGGCGGAGGGGGCCAGTACTTC. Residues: CASSFGQGGGGQYF.

The CDR3 coding sequence is TGTGCCAGCAGCCCCGGACTAGCGGGGGACGAGCAGTACTTC. Amino acid sequence: CASSPGLAGDEQYF. The chain uses TRBV5-4 and TRBJ2-7; TRBD2 aligns across 13 bases. Trimming took 4 bases from V and 5 from J; bases not matched to a gene: 3. This CDR3 spans 14 amino acids. Per germline, CDR1 SGHNT and CDR2 YYREEE (reference sequence).

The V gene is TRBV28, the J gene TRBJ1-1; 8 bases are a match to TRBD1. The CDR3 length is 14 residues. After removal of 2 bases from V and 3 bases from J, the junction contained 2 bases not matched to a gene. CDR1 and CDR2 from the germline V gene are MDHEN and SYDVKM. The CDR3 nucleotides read TGTGCCAGCAGTTTACAGGGGGCCCACACTGAAGCTTTCTTT. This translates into CASSLQGAHTEAFF.

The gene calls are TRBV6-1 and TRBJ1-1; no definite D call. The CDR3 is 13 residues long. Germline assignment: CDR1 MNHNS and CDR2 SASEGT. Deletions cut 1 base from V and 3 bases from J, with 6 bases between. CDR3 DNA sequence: TGTGCCAGCAGTGAAGTTGGAGACACTGAAGCTTTCTTT. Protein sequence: CASSEVGDTEAFF.

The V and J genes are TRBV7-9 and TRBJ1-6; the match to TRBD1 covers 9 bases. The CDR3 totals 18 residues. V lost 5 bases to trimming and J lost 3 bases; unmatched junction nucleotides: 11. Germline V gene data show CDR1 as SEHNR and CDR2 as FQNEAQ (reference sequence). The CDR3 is CASSGRGWTGDYNSPLHF. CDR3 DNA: TGTGCCAGCAGCGGTAGGGGCTGGACAGGGGACTATAATTCACCCCTCCACTTT.

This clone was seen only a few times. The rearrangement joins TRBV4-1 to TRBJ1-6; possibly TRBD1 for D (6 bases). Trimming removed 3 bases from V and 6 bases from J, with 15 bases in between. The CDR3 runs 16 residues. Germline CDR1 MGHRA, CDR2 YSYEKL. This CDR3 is CASSHRRTEGNSPLHF. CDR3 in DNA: TGCGCCAGCAGCCACAGAAGGACAGAGGGTAATTCACCCCTCCACTTT.

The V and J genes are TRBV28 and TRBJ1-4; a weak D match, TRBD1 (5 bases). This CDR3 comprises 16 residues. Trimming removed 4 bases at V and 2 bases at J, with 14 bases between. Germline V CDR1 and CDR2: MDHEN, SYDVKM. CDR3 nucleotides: TGTGCCAGCAGTTCTATCCGGGGGGAGACTAATGAAAAACTGTTTTTT. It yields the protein CASSSIRGETNEKLFF. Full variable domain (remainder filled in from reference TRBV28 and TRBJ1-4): DVKVTQSSRYLVKRTGEKVFLECVQDMDHENMFWYRQDPGLGLRLIYFSYDVKMKEKGDIPEGYSVSREKKERFSLILESASTNQTSMYLCASSSIRGETNEKLFFGSGTQLSVL.

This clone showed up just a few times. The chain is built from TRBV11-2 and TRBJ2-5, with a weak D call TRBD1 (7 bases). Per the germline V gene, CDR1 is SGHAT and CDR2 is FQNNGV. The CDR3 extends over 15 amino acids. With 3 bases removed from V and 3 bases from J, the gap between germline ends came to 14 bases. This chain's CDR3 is CASSFGSRGKETQYF. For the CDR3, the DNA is TGTGCCAGCAGCTTCGGGAGCAGGGGGAAAGAGACCCAGTACTTC.

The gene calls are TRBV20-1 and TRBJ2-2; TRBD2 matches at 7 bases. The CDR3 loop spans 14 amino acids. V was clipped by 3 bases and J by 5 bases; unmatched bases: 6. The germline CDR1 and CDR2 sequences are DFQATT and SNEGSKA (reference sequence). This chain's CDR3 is CSASQRGVTGELFF. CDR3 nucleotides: TGCAGTGCTAGTCAGCGGGGTGTGACCGGGGAGCTGTTTTTT.

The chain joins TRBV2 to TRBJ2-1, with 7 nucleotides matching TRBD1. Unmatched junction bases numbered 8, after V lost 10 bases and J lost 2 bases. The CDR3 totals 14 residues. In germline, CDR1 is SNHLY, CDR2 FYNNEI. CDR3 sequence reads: CATEGRGPYNEQFF. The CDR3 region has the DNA TGTGCCACCGAAGGAAGGGGGCCCTACAATGAGCAGTTCTTC.

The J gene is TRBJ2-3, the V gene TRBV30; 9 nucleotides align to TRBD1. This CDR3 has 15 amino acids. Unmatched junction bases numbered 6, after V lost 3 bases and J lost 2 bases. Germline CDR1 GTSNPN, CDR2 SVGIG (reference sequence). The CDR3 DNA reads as TGTGCCTGGAGATTGACAGGGGGTGACACAGATACGCAGTATTTT. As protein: CAWRLTGGDTDTQYF.

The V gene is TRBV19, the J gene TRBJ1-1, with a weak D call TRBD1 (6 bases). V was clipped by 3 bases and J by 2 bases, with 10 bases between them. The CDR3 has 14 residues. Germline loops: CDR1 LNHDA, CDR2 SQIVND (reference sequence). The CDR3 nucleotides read TGTGCCAGTAGTATCAACAGGGAAAACACTGAAGCTTTCTTT. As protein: CASSINRENTEAFF.

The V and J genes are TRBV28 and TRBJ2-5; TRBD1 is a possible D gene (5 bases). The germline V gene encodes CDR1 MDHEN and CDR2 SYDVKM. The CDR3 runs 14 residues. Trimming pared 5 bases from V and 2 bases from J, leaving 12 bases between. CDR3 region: CASSGRVGQETQYF. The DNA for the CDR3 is TGTGCCAGCAGTGGCAGGGTAGGGCAAGAGACCCAGTACTTC.